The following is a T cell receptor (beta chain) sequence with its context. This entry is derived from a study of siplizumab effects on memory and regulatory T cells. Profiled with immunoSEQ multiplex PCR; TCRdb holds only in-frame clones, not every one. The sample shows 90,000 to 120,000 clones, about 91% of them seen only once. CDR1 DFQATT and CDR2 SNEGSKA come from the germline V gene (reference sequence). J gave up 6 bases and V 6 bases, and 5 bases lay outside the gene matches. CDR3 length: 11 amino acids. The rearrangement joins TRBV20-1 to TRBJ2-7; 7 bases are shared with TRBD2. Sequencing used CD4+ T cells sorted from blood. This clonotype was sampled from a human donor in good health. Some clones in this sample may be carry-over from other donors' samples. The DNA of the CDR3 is TGCAGTGCCCCCGGGAGGCCCGAGCAGTACTTC. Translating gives CSAPGRPEQYF.